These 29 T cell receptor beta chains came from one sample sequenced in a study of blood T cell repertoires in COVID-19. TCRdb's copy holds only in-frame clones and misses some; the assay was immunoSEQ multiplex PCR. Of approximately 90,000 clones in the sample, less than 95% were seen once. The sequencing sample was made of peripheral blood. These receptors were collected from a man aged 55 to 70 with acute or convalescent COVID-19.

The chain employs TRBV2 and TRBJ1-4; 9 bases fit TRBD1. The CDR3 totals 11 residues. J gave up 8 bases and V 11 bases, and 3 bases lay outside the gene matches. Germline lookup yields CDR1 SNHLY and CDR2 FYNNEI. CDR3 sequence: CAGQGTEKLFF. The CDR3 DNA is TGTGCCGGACAGGGGACCGAAAAACTGTTTTTT.

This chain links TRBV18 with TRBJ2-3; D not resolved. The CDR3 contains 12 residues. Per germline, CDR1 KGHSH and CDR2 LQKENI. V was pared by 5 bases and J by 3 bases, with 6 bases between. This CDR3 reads CASSTRTDTQYF. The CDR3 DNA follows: TGTGCCAGCTCAACCCGGACAGATACGCAGTATTTT.

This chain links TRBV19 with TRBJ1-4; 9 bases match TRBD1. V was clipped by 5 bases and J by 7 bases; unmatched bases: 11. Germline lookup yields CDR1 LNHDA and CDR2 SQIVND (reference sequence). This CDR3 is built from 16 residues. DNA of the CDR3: TGTGCCAGTAGTTCAGATCGGACAGGGGAAGTTGAAAAACTGTTTTTT. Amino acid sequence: CASSSDRTGEVEKLFF.

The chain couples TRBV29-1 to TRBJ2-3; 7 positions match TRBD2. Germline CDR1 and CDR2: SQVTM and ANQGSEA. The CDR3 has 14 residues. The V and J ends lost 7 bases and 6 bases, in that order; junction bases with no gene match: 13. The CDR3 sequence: CSALTLAVEDTQYF. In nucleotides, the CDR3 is TGCAGCGCCCTAACCCTAGCGGTAGAGGATACGCAGTATTTT.

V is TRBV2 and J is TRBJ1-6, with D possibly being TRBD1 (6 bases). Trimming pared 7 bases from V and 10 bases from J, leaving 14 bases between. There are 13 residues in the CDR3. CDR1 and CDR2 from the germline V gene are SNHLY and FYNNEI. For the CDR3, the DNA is TGTGCCAGCAAAGGAGAGACAGGATCACCCCTCCACTTT. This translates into CASKGETGSPLHF. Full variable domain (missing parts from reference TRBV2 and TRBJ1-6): EPEVTQTPSHQVTQMGQEVILRCVPISNHLYFYWYRQILGQKVEFLVSFYNNEISEKSEIFDDQFSVERPDGSNFTLKIRSTKLEDSAMYFCASKGETGSPLHFGNGTRLTVT.

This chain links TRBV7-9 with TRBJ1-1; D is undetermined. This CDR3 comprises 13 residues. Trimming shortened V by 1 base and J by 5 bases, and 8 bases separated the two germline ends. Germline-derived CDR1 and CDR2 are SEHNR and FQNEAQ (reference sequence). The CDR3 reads CASSLGSRTEAFF. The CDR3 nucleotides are TGTGCCAGCAGCTTAGGGTCTCGGACTGAAGCTTTCTTT.

The CDR3 spells CASSFFGEDGYTF. In nucleotides, the CDR3 is TGTGCCAGCAGTTTCTTTGGGGAGGATGGCTACACCTTC. This chain connects TRBV6-6 to TRBJ1-2; D remains unclear. The CDR3 extends over 13 amino acids. V was clipped by 4 bases and J by 6 bases, with 12 bases between them. Looked up from germline, CDR1 is MNHNY and CDR2 is SVGAGI (reference sequence).

CDR3 in amino acids: CASSLEQYGYTF. In DNA, the CDR3 is TGTGCCAGCAGCTTAGAACAGTATGGCTACACCTTC. The chain links TRBV7-9 to TRBJ1-2, with no clear D. The germline V gene encodes CDR1 SEHNR and CDR2 FQNEAQ (reference sequence). The V and J ends lost 1 base and 5 bases respectively, with 5 bases between them. The CDR3 has 12 residues.

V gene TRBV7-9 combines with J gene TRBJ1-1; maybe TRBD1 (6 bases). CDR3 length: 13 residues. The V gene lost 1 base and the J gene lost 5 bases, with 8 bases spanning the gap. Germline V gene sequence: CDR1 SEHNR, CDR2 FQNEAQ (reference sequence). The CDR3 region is CASSLGQGTEAFF. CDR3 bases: TGTGCCAGCAGCTTAGGGCAGGGGACTGAAGCTTTCTTT. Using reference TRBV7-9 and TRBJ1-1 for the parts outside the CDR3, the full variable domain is DTGVSQNPRHKITKRGQNVTFRCDPISEHNRLYWYRQTLGQGPEFLTYFQNEAQLEKSRLLSDRFSAERPKGSFSTLEIQRTEQGDSAMYLCASSLGQGTEAFFGQGTRLTVV.

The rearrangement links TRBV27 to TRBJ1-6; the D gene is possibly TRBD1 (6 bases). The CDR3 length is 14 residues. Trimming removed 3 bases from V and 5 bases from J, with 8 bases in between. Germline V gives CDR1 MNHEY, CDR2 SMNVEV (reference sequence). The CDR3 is CASSFTGNNSPLHF. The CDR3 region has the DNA TGTGCCAGCAGTTTTACAGGGAATAATTCACCCCTCCACTTT.

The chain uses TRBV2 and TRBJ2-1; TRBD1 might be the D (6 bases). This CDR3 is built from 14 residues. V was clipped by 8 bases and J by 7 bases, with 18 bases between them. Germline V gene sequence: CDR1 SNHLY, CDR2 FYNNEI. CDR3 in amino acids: CASGSQGEGNEQFF. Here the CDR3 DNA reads TGTGCCAGCGGGTCACAGGGAGAGGGTAATGAGCAGTTCTTC.

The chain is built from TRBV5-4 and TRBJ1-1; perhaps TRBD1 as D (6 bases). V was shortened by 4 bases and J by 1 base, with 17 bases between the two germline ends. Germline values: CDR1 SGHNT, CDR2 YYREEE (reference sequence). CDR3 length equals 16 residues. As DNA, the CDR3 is TGTGCCAGCAGCCCGGGGGGGGGCCCCAGGAACACTGAAGCTTTCTTT. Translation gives CASSPGGGPRNTEAFF.

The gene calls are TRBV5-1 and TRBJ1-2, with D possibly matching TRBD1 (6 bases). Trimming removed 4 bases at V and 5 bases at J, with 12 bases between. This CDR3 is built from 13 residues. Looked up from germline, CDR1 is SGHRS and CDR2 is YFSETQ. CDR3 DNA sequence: TGCGCCAGCAGCACAGAACAGGGTTATGGCTACACCTTC. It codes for CASSTEQGYGYTF.

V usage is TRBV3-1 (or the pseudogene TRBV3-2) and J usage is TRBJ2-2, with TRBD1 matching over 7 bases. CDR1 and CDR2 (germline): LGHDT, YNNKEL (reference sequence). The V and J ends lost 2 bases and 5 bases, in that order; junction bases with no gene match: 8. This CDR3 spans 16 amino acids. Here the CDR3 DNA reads TGTGCCAGCAGCCAAATTAAGGGGGCGCAAACCGGGGAGCTGTTTTTT. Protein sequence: CASSQIKGAQTGELFF.

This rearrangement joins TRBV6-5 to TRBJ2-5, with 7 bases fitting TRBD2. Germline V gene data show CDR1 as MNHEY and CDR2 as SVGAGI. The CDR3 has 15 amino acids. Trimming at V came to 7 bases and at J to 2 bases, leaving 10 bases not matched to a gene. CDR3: CASTPRWGGQETQYF. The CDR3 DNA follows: TGTGCCAGCACTCCCCGGTGGGGGGGACAAGAGACCCAGTACTTC.

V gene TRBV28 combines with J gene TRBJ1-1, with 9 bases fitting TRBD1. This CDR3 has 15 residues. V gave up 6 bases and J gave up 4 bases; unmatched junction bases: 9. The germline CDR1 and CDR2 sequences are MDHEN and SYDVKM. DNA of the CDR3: TGTGCCAGCAGACTACCGGGACAGGGACTCACTGAAGCTTTCTTT. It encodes CASRLPGQGLTEAFF.

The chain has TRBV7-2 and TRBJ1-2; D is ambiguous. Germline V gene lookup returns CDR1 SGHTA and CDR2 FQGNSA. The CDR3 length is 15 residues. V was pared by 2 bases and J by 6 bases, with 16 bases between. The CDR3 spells CASSLIRGGNDGYTF. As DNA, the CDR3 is TGTGCCAGCAGCTTAATCCGGGGAGGAAATGATGGCTACACCTTC. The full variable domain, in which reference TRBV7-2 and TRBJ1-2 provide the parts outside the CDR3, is GAGVSQSPSNKVTEKGKDVELRCDPISGHTALYWYRQSLGQGLEFLIYFQGNSAPDKSGLPSDRFSAERTGGSVSTLTIQRTQQEDSAVYLCASSLIRGGNDGYTFGSGTRLTVV.

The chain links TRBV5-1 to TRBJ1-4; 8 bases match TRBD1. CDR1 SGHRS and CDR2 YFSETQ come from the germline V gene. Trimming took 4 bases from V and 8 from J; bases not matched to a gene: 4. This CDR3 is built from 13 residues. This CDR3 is CASSQGQGEKLFF. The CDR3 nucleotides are TGCGCCAGCAGCCAAGGACAGGGAGAAAAACTGTTTTTT.

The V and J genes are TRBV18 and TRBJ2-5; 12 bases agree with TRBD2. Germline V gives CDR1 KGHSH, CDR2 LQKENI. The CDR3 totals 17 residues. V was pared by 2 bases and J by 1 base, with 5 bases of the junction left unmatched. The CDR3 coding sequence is TGTGCCAGCTCACCATATCTAGCGGGGGGGTCCCAAGAGACCCAGTACTTC. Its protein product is CASSPYLAGGSQETQYF.

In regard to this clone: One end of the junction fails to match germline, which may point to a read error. CDR3 bases: TGTGCCAGCAGTTACTCGCAAAGGACACTCCCCTTCTTCTTC. This gives the protein CASSYSQRTLPFFF. The chain is built from TRBV6-5 and TRBJ1-2; TRBD1 might be the D (5 bases). Germline CDR1 MNHEY, CDR2 SVGAGI. CDR3 length: 14 residues.

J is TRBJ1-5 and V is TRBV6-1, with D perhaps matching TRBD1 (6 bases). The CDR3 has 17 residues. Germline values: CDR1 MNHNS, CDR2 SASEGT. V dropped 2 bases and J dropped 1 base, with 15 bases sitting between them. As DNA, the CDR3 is TGTGCCAGCAGTGAATCTTCCACAGGGCGGAGCAATCAGCCCCAGCATTTT. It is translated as CASSESSTGRSNQPQHF.

Here the CDR3 DNA reads TGCGCCAGCAGCTCTAATCCCGGGACTAGGAGGGGGGAGCTGTTTTTT. It translates to CASSSNPGTRRGELFF. The chain joins TRBV5-1 to TRBJ2-2; 8 positions agree with TRBD2. The CDR3 sequence is 16 residues long. V was pared by 3 bases and J by 8 bases, with 12 bases of the junction left unmatched. CDR1 is SGHRS and CDR2 is YFSETQ in the germline V gene.

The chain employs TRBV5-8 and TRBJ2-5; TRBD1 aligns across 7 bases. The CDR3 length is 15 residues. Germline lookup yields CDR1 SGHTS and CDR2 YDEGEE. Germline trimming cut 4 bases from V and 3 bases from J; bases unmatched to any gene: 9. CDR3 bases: TGTGCCAGCAGCCTGGGGGACAGCAGAAAAGAGACCCAGTACTTC. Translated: CASSLGDSRKETQYF.

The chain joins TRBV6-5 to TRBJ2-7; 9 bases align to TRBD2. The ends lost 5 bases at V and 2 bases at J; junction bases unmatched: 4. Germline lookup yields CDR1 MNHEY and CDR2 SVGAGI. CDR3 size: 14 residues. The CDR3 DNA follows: TGTGCCAGCAGTCTCAGCGGGGGGACCTACGAGCAGTACTTC. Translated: CASSLSGGTYEQYF.

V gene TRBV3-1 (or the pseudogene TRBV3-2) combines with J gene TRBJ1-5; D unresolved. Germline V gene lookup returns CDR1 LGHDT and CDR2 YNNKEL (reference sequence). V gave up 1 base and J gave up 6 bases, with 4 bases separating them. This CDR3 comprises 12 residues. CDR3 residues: CASSQGSQPQHF. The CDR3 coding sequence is TGTGCCAGCAGCCAAGGCAGTCAGCCCCAGCATTTT.

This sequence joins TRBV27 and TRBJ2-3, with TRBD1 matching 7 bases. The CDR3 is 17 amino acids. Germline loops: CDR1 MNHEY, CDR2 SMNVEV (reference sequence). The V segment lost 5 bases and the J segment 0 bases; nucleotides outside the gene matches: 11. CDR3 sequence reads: CASSPVHGTASTDTQYF. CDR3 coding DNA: TGTGCCAGCAGTCCAGTACACGGGACAGCTAGCACAGATACGCAGTATTTT.

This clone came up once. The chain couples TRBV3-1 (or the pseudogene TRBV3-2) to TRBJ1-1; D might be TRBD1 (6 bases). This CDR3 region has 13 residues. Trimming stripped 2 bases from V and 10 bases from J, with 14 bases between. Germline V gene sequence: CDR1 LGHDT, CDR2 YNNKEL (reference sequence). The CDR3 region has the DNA TGTGCCAGCAGCCAACTACAGGGACGTAGAGCTTTCTTT. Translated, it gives CASSQLQGRRAFF.

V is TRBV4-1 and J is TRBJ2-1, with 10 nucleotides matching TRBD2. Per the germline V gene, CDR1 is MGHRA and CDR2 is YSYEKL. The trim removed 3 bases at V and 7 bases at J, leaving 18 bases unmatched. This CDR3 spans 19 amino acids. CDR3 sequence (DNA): TGCGCCAGCAGCCAGACCCTCCCGTCGCTAGCGGGGGCCGGGAATGAGCAGTTCTTC. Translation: CASSQTLPSLAGAGNEQFF.

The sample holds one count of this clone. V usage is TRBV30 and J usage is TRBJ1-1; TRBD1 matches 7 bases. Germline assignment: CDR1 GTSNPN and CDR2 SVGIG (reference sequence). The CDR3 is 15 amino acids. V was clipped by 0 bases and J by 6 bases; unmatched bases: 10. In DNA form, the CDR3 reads TGTGCCTGGAGTGTTGACGGGACAGTTTATTCTGAAGCTTTCTTT. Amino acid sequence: CAWSVDGTVYSEAFF.